Sequencing of this TCR beta chain was carried out in a study of lymphopenia after photon versus proton radiotherapy. A few counts support this clone. The antigen remains undetermined. The repertoire was sequenced with immunoSEQ multiplex PCR; TCRdb's copy has only in-frame clones and lacks some. Of nearly 25,000 clones listed, 80% to 85% are singletons. Trimming cost V 7 bases and J 1 base, with 11 bases left between them. In germline, CDR1 is MNHNS, CDR2 SASEGT. There are 13 residues in the CDR3. Study-wide results and limits: Oligoclonal CD8+ Temra expansion after nadir drove photon patients' diversity drop. Post-nadir TCR diversity decline inversely tracked overall survival among those who died. Proton therapy kept repertoires fairly stable, unlike photons, which gained effector/memory cells. Survival link was tested only in deceased patients; proton benefit remains a possibility.

The chain links TRBV6-1 to TRBJ2-7; unclear D gene. The clonotype originates from a woman in her sixties or seventies with pancreatic cancer. The sample here was peripheral blood, taken from a patient treated with proton-based radiotherapy. This CDR3 reads CASTERQSYEQYF. The CDR3, as DNA: TGTGCCAGCACAGAGAGGCAGTCCTACGAGCAGTACTTC.